Detailed here is one T cell receptor beta chain. The data stem from a study of blood T cell repertoires in COVID-19. Clones were sequenced by immunoSEQ multiplex PCR, and TCRdb holds only the in-frame ones, with some missing. The sample includes a few hundred thousand clones, around 89% of them seen just once. Germline-derived CDR1 and CDR2 are MNHEY and SMNVEV (reference sequence). This CDR3 has 15 amino acids. Trimming cost V 3 bases and J 7 bases; bases outside gene matches: 5. V is TRBV27 and J is TRBJ2-1; TRBD2 aligns across 11 bases. The receptor comes from a man in his forties with acute or convalescent COVID-19. The sequenced sample was peripheral blood. CDR3 protein: CASSFGLAGFNEQFF. CDR3 sequence (DNA): TGTGCCAGCAGTTTCGGACTAGCGGGCTTTAATGAGCAGTTCTTC.